The 21 T cell receptor beta chains given below trace back to one sample, sequenced in a study of PD-L1 blockade in urothelial cancer. Time point given: pretreatment peripheral blood. The repertoire was sequenced with immunoSEQ multiplex PCR; TCRdb's copy has only in-frame clones and lacks some. The sample lists some 71,000 clones, around four fifths occurring once. The input for sequencing was PBMCs, taken around atezolizumab (anti-PD-L1) treatment. These receptors originate from a man aged 40-49 years with urothelial cancer.

This clone was picked up a small number of times. Here the CDR3 DNA reads TGTGCCTGGAGTGTATTGTTTAACAGGGCAGACCCTGGGGCCAACGTCCTGACTTTC. Translation gives CAWSVLFNRADPGANVLTF. The genes are TRBV30 and TRBJ2-6; D is perhaps TRBD1 (6 bases). Trimming took off 0 bases at V and 2 bases at J, with 20 bases between the two ends. The CDR3 consists of 19 residues. Germline CDR1 is GTSNPN and CDR2 is SVGIG (reference sequence).

V and J are TRBV7-9 and TRBJ2-5; D perhaps matches TRBD2 (6 bases). The CDR3 runs to 15 residues. V lost 4 bases to trimming and J lost 3 bases, with 15 bases between them. Germline assignment: CDR1 SEHNR and CDR2 FQNEAQ (reference sequence). CDR3 in amino acids: CASSSLGWGEETQYF. The CDR3 DNA sequence: TGTGCCAGCAGCTCCCTCGGATGGGGGGAAGAGACCCAGTACTTC.

The chain carries TRBV11-1 and TRBJ2-1; 8 positions agree with TRBD2. The CDR3 loop spans 16 amino acids. V lost 4 bases and J lost 0; bases outside the gene matches: 5. In germline, CDR1 is SGHAT, CDR2 FQDESV (reference sequence). CDR3: CASSSSGGSSYNEQFF. For the CDR3, the DNA is TGTGCCAGCAGCTCGAGCGGGGGTAGCTCCTACAATGAGCAGTTCTTC. Drawing the rest from reference TRBV11-1 and TRBJ2-1, the complete variable domain is EAEVAQSPRYKITEKSQAVAFWCDPISGHATLYWYRQILGQGPELLVQFQDESVVDDSQLPKDRFSAERLKGVDSTLKIQPAELGDSAMYLCASSSSGGSSYNEQFFGPGTRLTVL.

The chain combines TRBV19 with TRBJ2-1; 7 bases match TRBD2. The CDR3 is 15 residues long. CDR1 LNHDA and CDR2 SQIVND come from the germline V gene (reference sequence). Trimming took 5 bases from V and 10 from J; bases not matched to a gene: 14. This CDR3 is CASSSRPGLTREQFF. The CDR3, as DNA: TGTGCCAGTAGTTCCAGACCGGGACTAACTAGGGAGCAGTTCTTC.

This chain uses TRBV15 with TRBJ1-4; D may be TRBD1 (5 bases). The germline V gene encodes CDR1 LNHNV and CDR2 YYDKDF (reference sequence). The V end lost 4 bases, the J end lost 8 bases, and 17 bases lay between the germline ends. CDR3 length: 15 amino acids. CDR3 residues: CATSTYRSSIEKLFF. The DNA of the CDR3 is TGTGCCACCAGCACCTACAGGTCAAGTATCGAAAAACTGTTTTTT. The variable domain in full, completed from reference TRBV15 and TRBJ1-4, reads DAMVIQNPRYQVTQFGKPVTLSCSQTLNHNVMYWYQQKSSQAPKLLFHYYDKDFNNEADTPDNFQSRRPNTSFCFLDIRSPGLGDTAMYLCATSTYRSSIEKLFFGSGTQLSVL.

This clone was picked up one time. The chain uses TRBV29-1 and TRBJ1-2; possibly TRBD1 for D (5 bases). CDR1 and CDR2 (germline): SQVTM, ANQGSEA. V lost 4 bases and J 3 bases, leaving 9 bases between the germline ends. The CDR3 has 12 residues. The CDR3 loop is CSVAKGDYGYTF. CDR3 sequence (DNA): TGCAGCGTTGCTAAAGGGGACTATGGCTACACCTTC.

The chain couples TRBV6-5 to TRBJ1-1; no reliable D call. Deletions cut 0 bases from V and 1 base from J, with 12 bases between. CDR1 and CDR2 from the germline V gene are MNHEY and SVGAGI. The length of the CDR3 is 16 residues. DNA of the CDR3: TGTGCCAGCAGTTACTCGACATCCCGGCGGAACACTGAAGCTTTCTTT. Translating gives CASSYSTSRRNTEAFF.

J is TRBJ2-7 and V is TRBV30, with D perhaps matching TRBD2 (6 bases). The CDR3 is 13 amino acids. Germline-derived CDR1 and CDR2 are GTSNPN and SVGIG (reference sequence). Here the CDR3 reads CGLAAGSTYEQYF. The CDR3 bases are TGTGGATTAGCGGCGGGCTCCACCTACGAGCAGTACTTC. Supplemented by reference TRBV30 and TRBJ2-7, the full variable domain reads SQTIHQWPATLVQPVGSPLSLECTVEGTSNPNLYWYRQAAGRGLQLLFYSVGIGQISSEVPQNLSASRPQDRQFILSSKKLLLSDSGFYLCGLAAGSTYEQYFGPGTRLTVT.

CDR3: CASSETSGASYEQYF. The CDR3 DNA reads TGTGCCAGCAGCGAAACTAGCGGGGCTTCCTACGAGCAGTACTTC. This chain uses TRBV13 with TRBJ2-7; TRBD2 matches 10 bases. Unmatched junction bases numbered 5, after V lost 5 bases and J lost 1 base. The CDR3 has 15 residues. From germline, CDR1 is PRHDT and CDR2 FYEKMQ (reference sequence).

This chain uses TRBV6-1 with TRBJ1-1; 10 positions agree with TRBD1. CDR3 size: 15 residues. Germline CDR1 and CDR2: MNHNS and SASEGT. The junction had 6 bases not matched to a gene; V was cut back by 8 bases and J by 0 bases. CDR3 coding DNA: TGTGCCAGCCCGGGACAGGGGACCCTGAACACTGAAGCTTTCTTT. It specifies CASPGQGTLNTEAFF.

This rearrangement joins TRBV15 to TRBJ2-5, with TRBD2 identical over 7 bases. The CDR3 is 14 amino acids. V was pared by 4 bases and J by 4 bases, with 6 bases of the junction left unmatched. The germline CDR1 and CDR2 sequences are LNHNV and YYDKDF (reference sequence). The CDR3 nucleotides read TGTGCCACCAGCATCCGGACTAGAGGAGAGACCCAGTACTTC. Translation: CATSIRTRGETQYF.

V gene TRBV4-3 combines with J gene TRBJ2-7; D remains unclear. There are 14 residues in the CDR3. V was trimmed by 1 base and J by 2 bases, leaving 9 bases between them. Looked up from germline, CDR1 is LGHNA and CDR2 is YSLEER. CDR3 sequence reads: CASSQARNTYEQYF. The CDR3 nucleotides are TGCGCCAGCAGCCAAGCCAGAAATACCTACGAGCAGTACTTC.

The chain joins TRBV4-1 to TRBJ2-2; 11 bases map to TRBD2. With V trimmed by 3 bases and J by 4 bases, 7 bases remained unmatched. CDR1 and CDR2 (germline): MGHRA, YSYEKL. CDR3 length: 17 amino acids. The DNA of the CDR3 is TGCGCCAGCAGCCATGCCTTCGGACTAGCGGGCACCGGGGAGCTGTTTTTT. Its translation: CASSHAFGLAGTGELFF.

This clone came up once. V is TRBV7-2 and J is TRBJ2-1; 11 bases align to TRBD2. Germline V gives CDR1 SGHTA, CDR2 FQGNSA. Trimming removed 7 bases from V and 4 bases from J; junction bases left unmatched: 3. The CDR3 totals 14 residues. The chain's CDR3 is CASTRLAGYNEQFF. CDR3 in DNA: TGTGCCAGCACCCGACTAGCGGGGTACAATGAGCAGTTCTTC.

The chain links TRBV28 to TRBJ2-1; 7 nucleotides line up with TRBD2. This CDR3 region has 16 residues. V shed 8 bases, J shed 5 bases, and the junction held 15 bases outside the gene matches. The germline V gene encodes CDR1 MDHEN and CDR2 SYDVKM. Here the CDR3 DNA reads TGTGCCAGCCGTCCTCATGGGGGAGCGGGGAACAATGAGCAGTTCTTC. Translated: CASRPHGGAGNNEQFF.

The chain employs TRBV28 and TRBJ1-5, with a weak D call TRBD1 (6 bases). The germline V and J ends were trimmed by 3 bases and 3 bases, with 15 bases remaining between them. The germline gives CDR1 MDHEN, CDR2 SYDVKM. The CDR3 spans 16 residues. DNA for the CDR3: TGTGCCAGCAGTTTTCGGGGCAGGGGTGACAATCAGCCCCAGCATTTT. Encoded protein: CASSFRGRGDNQPQHF.

The rearrangement links TRBV2 to TRBJ1-1, with D maybe TRBD1 (5 bases). The V gene lost 1 base and the J gene lost 4 bases, with 19 bases spanning the gap. This CDR3 region has 17 residues. The germline V gene has CDR1 SNHLY and CDR2 FYNNEI. The CDR3 loop reads CASSEGFTQGARTEAFF. The DNA of the CDR3 is TGTGCCAGCAGTGAAGGCTTCACACAAGGGGCTCGCACTGAAGCTTTCTTT.

The chain joins TRBV10-2 to TRBJ1-1; TRBD1 aligns across 9 bases. Germline CDR1 reads WSHSY; CDR2 reads SAAADI. The junction had 12 bases not matched to a gene; V was cut back by 6 bases and J by 7 bases. CDR3 length equals 15 residues. The CDR3 here is CASSAFHRGRDEAFF. CDR3 DNA: TGCGCCAGCAGCGCGTTCCACAGGGGGCGCGATGAAGCTTTCTTT.

The chain joins TRBV2 to TRBJ2-5, with a possible D match to TRBD2 (5 bases). V lost 6 bases and J lost 5, with 13 bases in between. Germline values: CDR1 SNHLY, CDR2 FYNNEI. CDR3 length equals 13 residues. As DNA, the CDR3 is TGTGCCAGCAGCTGGGCGGGCCGGGAGACCCAGTACTTC. Amino acids: CASSWAGRETQYF.

The chain joins TRBV28 to TRBJ2-7; 9 bases are a match to TRBD1. CDR3 size: 17 residues. Germline trimming cut 3 bases from V and 6 bases from J; bases unmatched to any gene: 15. Per the germline V gene, CDR1 is MDHEN and CDR2 is SYDVKM. CDR3 amino acids: CASSFIFQGQGLGEQYF. In DNA form, the CDR3 reads TGTGCCAGCAGTTTCATCTTCCAGGGACAGGGTTTAGGCGAGCAGTACTTC.

The chain has TRBV2 and TRBJ2-3; D may be TRBD1 (5 bases). Germline V gene data show CDR1 as SNHLY and CDR2 as FYNNEI. The CDR3 contains 12 residues. V was cut by 7 bases and J by 6 bases, with 11 bases left in between. CDR3 loop: CASKDTMDTQYF. The CDR3 DNA sequence: TGTGCCAGCAAGGACACAATGGATACGCAGTATTTT. Looking up the rest from reference TRBV2 and TRBJ2-3 gives the full variable domain: EPEVTQTPSHQVTQMGQEVILRCVPISNHLYFYWYRQILGQKVEFLVSFYNNEISEKSEIFDDQFSVERPDGSNFTLKIRSTKLEDSAMYFCASKDTMDTQYFGPGTRLTVL.